This T cell receptor (beta chain) was sequenced in a study of control samples from healthy donors and cancer patients. The germline V gene encodes CDR1 SGHDT and CDR2 YYEEEE. V shed 5 bases and J shed 3 bases, with 7 bases lying between them. The CDR3 extends over 12 amino acids. TCRdb's copy holds only in-frame clones and misses some; the assay was immunoSEQ multiplex PCR. The sample holds about 140,000 clones, more than 80% seen once. Sequencing was performed on blood. The chain uses TRBV5-6 and TRBJ2-3, with D perhaps matching TRBD2 (5 bases). The receptor was derived from a man aged 18-30 years in good health. For the CDR3, the DNA is TGTGCCAGCAGTCGACTAACAGATACGCAGTATTTT. Its protein is CASSRLTDTQYF.